This passage covers 30 T cell receptor beta chains from one sample sequenced in a study of response to subunit inactivated influenza vaccine. Each CDR3 protein is one row after TCRdb ran MiXCR on the RT-PCR reads. The profile shows some 800,000 distinct CDR3 sequences, 21% of them singletons. The sequencing used PBMCs from blood, collected roughly 5 days after vaccination. Receptors were obtained from a man aged 50 to 60 who received an inactivated influenza vaccine.

This clonotype was observed a few times. The chain joins TRBV9 to TRBJ2-7; 11 positions agree with TRBD2. The V gene end was trimmed by 0 bases and the J gene end by 3 bases; junction bases not matched to a gene: 5. This CDR3 has 16 residues. Germline CDR1 SGDLS, CDR2 YYNGEE. In nucleotides, the CDR3 is TGTGCCAGCAGCGTAGCGCCGCTAGCGGGAGGCTACGAGCAGTACTTC. This codes for CASSVAPLAGGYEQYF.

This clonotype has more than one count but fewer than ten. CDR3 sequence (DNA): TGTGCCAGCAGCTCCGCAGGGTACCACGAGCAGTACTTC. Its protein is CASSSAGYHEQYF. The genes are TRBV12-3 or TRBV12-4 and TRBJ2-7; perhaps TRBD1 as D (5 bases). The length of the CDR3 is 13 residues. V lost 6 bases and J lost 5, with 14 bases in between.

This clonotype showed up just a few times. This chain joins TRBV20-1 and TRBJ2-7; D is perhaps TRBD2 (6 bases). V lost 3 bases to trimming and J lost 5 bases, with 11 bases between them. Germline V gene sequence: CDR1 DFQATT, CDR2 SNEGSKA (reference sequence). The CDR3 length is 12 residues. CDR3 sequence reads: CSASIGGNEQYF. The CDR3, as DNA: TGCAGTGCTAGTATTGGGGGGAACGAGCAGTACTTC.

This clonotype came up a few times. The chain is built from TRBV20-1 and TRBJ1-1; 7 nucleotides match TRBD1. The length of the CDR3 is 14 residues. The germline V gene encodes CDR1 DFQATT and CDR2 SNEGSKA (reference sequence). Trimming at V came to 0 bases and at J to 1 base, leaving 2 bases not matched to a gene. CDR3: CSARDQGGNTEAFF. CDR3 nucleotides: TGCAGTGCTAGAGATCAGGGGGGGAACACTGAAGCTTTCTTT.

The genes are TRBV9 and TRBJ2-1; D may be TRBD1 or TRBD2 (5 bases each). The length of the CDR3 is 15 residues. Trimming took off 0 bases at V and 7 bases at J, with 14 bases between the two ends. Germline V gene sequence: CDR1 SGDLS, CDR2 YYNGEE. CDR3 in amino acids: CASSVAGTTMNEQFF. The CDR3 nucleotides read TGTGCCAGCAGCGTAGCGGGGACCACAATGAATGAGCAGTTCTTC.

This clonotype was counted only a few times. The CDR3 nucleotides read TGTGCCAGCAGTTTAGCGGACCGGGGCGGAAAACTGTTTTTT. Translation: CASSLADRGGKLFF. The chain links TRBV12-3 or TRBV12-4 to TRBJ1-4, with D tentatively TRBD1 (5 bases). The CDR3 is made up of 14 amino acids. Trimming cost V 0 bases and J 10 bases, with 12 bases left between them.

The V call is TRBV11-1, the J call TRBJ2-1, with 11 positions matching TRBD2. CDR3 length: 18 residues. Trimming at V came to 4 bases and at J to 12 bases, leaving 20 bases not matched to a gene. Germline V lookup: CDR1 SGHAT, CDR2 FQDESV (reference sequence). The CDR3 loop reads CASSYPGLAGGPRDLQFF. The CDR3 bases are TGTGCCAGCAGCTATCCTGGGCTAGCGGGAGGTCCAAGGGATCTGCAGTTCTTC.

This clonotype was detected only a few times. The rearrangement uses TRBV4-3 and TRBJ1-6; tentative D call: TRBD1 (5 bases). The CDR3 totals 13 residues. V was trimmed by 3 bases and J by 7 bases, leaving 7 bases between them. CDR1 is LGHNA, CDR2 YSLEER, per germline. The CDR3 protein is CASSHHRNSPLHF. In DNA form, the CDR3 reads TGCGCCAGCAGCCATCACAGGAATTCACCCCTCCACTTT.

The J gene is TRBJ2-7, the V gene TRBV7-6; 9 bases map to TRBD1. V shed 4 bases, J shed 4 bases, and the junction held 5 bases outside the gene matches. The CDR3 has 14 amino acids. Per the germline V gene, CDR1 is SGHVS and CDR2 is FNYEAQ. Written as DNA, the CDR3 is TGTGCCAGCAGCTCCACAGGGGGCGGATACGAGCAGTACTTC. It yields the protein CASSSTGGGYEQYF.

This clonotype was counted a few times. The rearrangement uses TRBV29-1 and TRBJ2-1; maybe TRBD1 (5 bases). The CDR3 contains 13 residues. Deletions cut 3 bases from V and 8 bases from J, with 14 bases between. Germline V gives CDR1 SQVTM, CDR2 ANQGSEA. The CDR3 DNA sequence: TGCAGCGTTGATCTTTTTCAGGGTCATGAGCAGTTCTTC. It is translated as CSVDLFQGHEQFF.

This sequence joins TRBV7-8 and TRBJ2-3; the D call may be TRBD1 or TRBD2 (6 bases each). V was pared by 5 bases and J by 2 bases, with 17 bases between. Germline V gives CDR1 SGHVS, CDR2 FQNEAQ. CDR3 length: 16 residues. DNA for the CDR3: TGTGCCAGCAGCACCCGACTAGGGGGGACCACAGATACGCAGTATTTT. Residues: CASSTRLGGTTDTQYF.

In this sample, this clonotype turned up a few times. The rearrangement joins TRBV7-2 to TRBJ1-1; D perhaps matches TRBD1 (5 bases). V was shortened by 1 base and J by 11 bases, with 11 bases between the two germline ends. CDR1 is SGHTA and CDR2 is FQGNSA in the germline V gene. The CDR3 extends over 12 amino acids. The CDR3 sequence is CASSLGGLIAFF. The CDR3 DNA follows: TGTGCCAGCAGCTTAGGGGGCTTGATTGCTTTCTTT. Complete variable domain (other parts from reference TRBV7-2 and TRBJ1-1): GAGVSQSPSNKVTEKGKDVELRCDPISGHTALYWYRQSLGQGLEFLIYFQGNSAPDKSGLPSDRFSAERTGGSVSTLTIQRTQQEDSAVYLCASSLGGLIAFFGQGTRLTVV.

This clonotype was seen only a few times. J is TRBJ2-7 and V is TRBV5-5, with a weak D call TRBD2 (5 bases). This CDR3 is 14 amino acids long. Germline V gene data show CDR1 as SGHKS and CDR2 as YYEKEE (reference sequence). V was shortened by 0 bases and J by 7 bases, with 14 bases between the two germline ends. Here the CDR3 reads CASSLATRVREQYF. Written as DNA, the CDR3 is TGTGCCAGCAGCTTGGCCACGAGGGTTAGGGAGCAGTACTTC.

The chain links TRBV6-5 to TRBJ2-3; 11 bases align to TRBD1. Germline V gene data show CDR1 as MNHEY and CDR2 as SVGAGI. The CDR3 has 16 residues. Unmatched junction bases numbered 3, after V lost 0 bases and J lost 4 bases. CDR3 region: CASSYSMGQGADTQYF. The CDR3 region has the DNA TGTGCCAGCAGTTACTCGATGGGACAGGGGGCAGATACGCAGTATTTT.

The genes are TRBV20-1 and TRBJ1-1, with D tentatively TRBD1 (5 bases). V was cut by 0 bases and J by 6 bases, with 14 bases left in between. This CDR3 region has 14 residues. The germline V gene has CDR1 DFQATT and CDR2 SNEGSKA (reference sequence). The CDR3 loop reads CSARDNTKGAEAFF. The CDR3 DNA reads TGCAGTGCTAGAGACAACACGAAAGGGGCTGAAGCTTTCTTT.

This clonotype appeared a few times. The V call is TRBV7-8, the J call TRBJ2-7, with 10 bases that match TRBD1. With 5 bases clipped from V and 2 bases from J, the junction kept 9 bases outside the gene matches. CDR1 SGHVS and CDR2 FQNEAQ come from the germline V gene. There are 16 residues in the CDR3. The chain's CDR3 is CASSGNMGQGTYEQYF. The CDR3, as DNA: TGTGCCAGCAGCGGAAATATGGGACAGGGGACCTACGAGCAGTACTTC.

This clonotype turned up a few times. This chain uses TRBV28 with TRBJ2-1; 8 positions agree with TRBD2. CDR1 is MDHEN, CDR2 SYDVKM, per germline. CDR3 length: 16 residues. The V segment lost 2 bases and the J segment 5 bases; nucleotides outside the gene matches: 8. The CDR3 here is CASSLIGAGANNEQFF. CDR3 bases: TGTGCCAGCAGTTTAATCGGAGCGGGGGCCAACAATGAGCAGTTCTTC.

This clonotype was found a few times. CDR3 protein: CASSPNGYNQPQHF. The CDR3 nucleotides are TGTGCCAGCAGTCCTAACGGTTACAATCAGCCCCAGCATTTT. The rearrangement joins TRBV6-1 to TRBJ1-5; D gene uncertain. The germline V gene encodes CDR1 MNHNS and CDR2 SASEGT. The CDR3 is 14 amino acids. Trimming took 5 bases from V and 3 from J, leaving 11 bases between them.

This rearrangement joins TRBV5-6 to TRBJ2-2; perhaps TRBD2 as D (5 bases). The CDR3 spans 14 residues. The V end was cut by 0 bases, the J end by 10 bases, with 13 bases between. The germline CDR1 and CDR2 sequences are SGHDT and YYEEEE. CDR3 nucleotides: TGTGCCAGCAGCTTGGCCGGTGAGGGCGAGGAGCTGTTTTTT. Protein: CASSLAGEGEELFF.

This clonotype was seen once. The CDR3 loop is CASTKNRDGETQYF. In DNA, the CDR3 is TGTGCCAGCACCAAGAACAGGGATGGAGAGACCCAGTACTTC. The chain combines TRBV7-2 with TRBJ2-5, with TRBD1 as a possible D gene (6 bases). Trimming left V 7 bases short and J 4 bases short, with 16 bases between. This CDR3 spans 14 amino acids. CDR1 and CDR2 (germline): SGHTA, FQGNSA.

This chain uses TRBV5-5 with TRBJ1-2; 7 nucleotides agree with TRBD1. Trimming removed 7 bases from V and 7 bases from J; junction bases left unmatched: 7. The CDR3 is 12 amino acids. Per germline, CDR1 SGHKS and CDR2 YYEKEE (reference sequence). CDR3 protein: CASSWNRGGYTF. The CDR3 bases are TGTGCCAGCTCCTGGAACAGGGGTGGCTACACCTTC.

The V and J genes are TRBV5-1 and TRBJ2-1; tentative D call: TRBD1 (7 bases). Per germline, CDR1 SGHRS and CDR2 YFSETQ. This CDR3 has 15 residues. Trimming removed 6 bases from V and 5 bases from J, with 18 bases in between. The CDR3: CASTSQGGIHNEQFF. CDR3 bases: TGCGCCAGCACCTCTCAGGGGGGTATCCACAATGAGCAGTTCTTC.

This clonotype has more than one count but fewer than ten. This chain uses TRBV4-1 with TRBJ2-3, with 10 bases that match TRBD2. There are 18 residues in the CDR3. J gave up 1 base and V 5 bases, and 12 bases lay outside the gene matches. Germline V gene data show CDR1 as MGHRA and CDR2 as YSYEKL. DNA for the CDR3: TGCGCCAGCAGCATCCCCGGGACTAGCGACTTACGCACAGATACGCAGTATTTT. It specifies CASSIPGTSDLRTDTQYF.

This clonotype was recorded many times. The J gene is TRBJ2-1, the V gene TRBV6-5; D might be TRBD2 (6 bases). The CDR3 extends over 12 amino acids. V was pared by 4 bases and J by 8 bases, with 9 bases between. In germline, CDR1 is MNHEY, CDR2 SVGAGI. CDR3 bases: TGTGCCAGCAGTTTCCGCGGGGATGAGCAGTTCTTC. It codes for CASSFRGDEQFF.

The chain couples TRBV5-8 to TRBJ1-6; D may be TRBD1 (5 bases). The V end lost 4 bases, the J end lost 10 bases, and 12 bases lay between the germline ends. The CDR3 length is 13 residues. Germline CDR1 is SGHTS and CDR2 is YDEGEE. The CDR3 region is CASSRRDQSPLHF. The CDR3 DNA sequence: TGTGCCAGCAGCCGCCGGGACCAGTCACCCCTCCACTTT.

The chain uses TRBV28 and TRBJ2-5; D tentatively reads TRBD1 or TRBD2 (5 bases each). The V gene lost 5 bases and the J gene lost 3 bases, with 13 bases spanning the gap. Germline loops: CDR1 MDHEN, CDR2 SYDVKM. The CDR3 is made up of 14 amino acids. The CDR3 is CASSDGAVKETQYF. CDR3 coding DNA: TGTGCCAGCAGTGACGGGGCTGTCAAAGAGACCCAGTACTTC.

The chain recombines TRBV12-3 or TRBV12-4 with TRBJ2-5; D may correspond to TRBD1 or TRBD2 (5 bases each). This CDR3 has 16 residues. V was trimmed by 6 bases and J by 5 bases, leaving 22 bases between them. The CDR3 DNA reads TGTGCCAGCAGCGGCGTAGACGGGGACGTTAAGGAGACCCAGTACTTC. Translated: CASSGVDGDVKETQYF.

The rearrangement links TRBV5-6 to TRBJ2-1, with unresolved D. This CDR3 has 16 amino acids. V was pared by 2 bases and J by 0 bases, with 12 bases between. Germline V gene data show CDR1 as SGHDT and CDR2 as YYEEEE. CDR3: CASSFPLRSSYNEQFF. In DNA, the CDR3 is TGTGCCAGCAGCTTCCCATTGCGGAGCTCCTACAATGAGCAGTTCTTC.

This clonotype was counted a few times. The chain couples TRBV19 to TRBJ1-5; TRBD1 is a possible D gene (5 bases). Trimming pared 7 bases from V and 3 bases from J, leaving 16 bases between. The V gene's germline CDR1 is LNHDA and CDR2 SQIVND (reference sequence). This CDR3 contains 15 residues. The DNA for the CDR3 is TGTGCCAGTACCTCCGTGACAGCTAACAATCAGCCCCAGCATTTT. Protein product: CASTSVTANNQPQHF.

This clonotype was detected ten times or more. This chain links TRBV12-3 or TRBV12-4 with TRBJ2-1; TRBD2 aligns across 13 bases. The CDR3 covers 15 residues. J gave up 9 bases and V 6 bases, and 8 bases lay outside the gene matches. The CDR3 sequence: CASRSGTSGISEQFF. As DNA, the CDR3 is TGTGCCAGCAGATCCGGGACTAGCGGGATCAGTGAGCAGTTCTTC.